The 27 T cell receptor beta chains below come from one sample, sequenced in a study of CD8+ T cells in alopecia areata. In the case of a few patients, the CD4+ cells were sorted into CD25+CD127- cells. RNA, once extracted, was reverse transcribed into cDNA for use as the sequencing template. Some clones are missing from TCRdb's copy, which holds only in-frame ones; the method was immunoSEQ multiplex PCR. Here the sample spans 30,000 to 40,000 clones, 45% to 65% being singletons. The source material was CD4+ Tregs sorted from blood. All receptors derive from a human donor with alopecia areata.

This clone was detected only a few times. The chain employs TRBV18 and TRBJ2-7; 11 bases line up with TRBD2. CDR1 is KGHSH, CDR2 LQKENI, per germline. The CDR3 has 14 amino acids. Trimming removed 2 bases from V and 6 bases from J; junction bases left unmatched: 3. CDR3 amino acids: CASSPVTSGIEQYF. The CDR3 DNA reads TGTGCCAGCTCACCAGTGACTAGCGGGATCGAGCAGTACTTC. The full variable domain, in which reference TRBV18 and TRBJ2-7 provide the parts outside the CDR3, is NAGVMQNPRHLVRRRGQEARLRCSPMKGHSHVYWYRQLPEEGLKFMVYLQKENIIDESGMPKERFSAEFPKEGPSILRIQQVVRGDSAAYFCASSPVTSGIEQYFGPGTRLTVT.

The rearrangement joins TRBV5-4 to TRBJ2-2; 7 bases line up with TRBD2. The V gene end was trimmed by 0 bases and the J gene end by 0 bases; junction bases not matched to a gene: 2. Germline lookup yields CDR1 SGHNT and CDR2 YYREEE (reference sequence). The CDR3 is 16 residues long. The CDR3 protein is CASSLGGGTNTGELFF. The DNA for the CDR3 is TGTGCCAGCAGCTTGGGCGGGGGTACGAACACCGGGGAGCTGTTTTTT. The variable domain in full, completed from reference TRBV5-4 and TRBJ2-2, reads ETGVTQSPTHLIKTRGQQVTLRCSSQSGHNTVSWYQQALGQGPQFIFQYYREEENGRGNFPPRFSGLQFPNYSSELNVNALELDDSALYLCASSLGGGTNTGELFFGEGSRLTVL.

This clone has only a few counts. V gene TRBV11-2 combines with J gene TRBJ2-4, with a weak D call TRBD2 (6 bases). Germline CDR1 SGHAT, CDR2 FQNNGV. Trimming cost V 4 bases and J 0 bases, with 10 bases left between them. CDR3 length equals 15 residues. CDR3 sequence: CASSYGGLAKNIQYF. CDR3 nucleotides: TGTGCCAGCAGCTACGGGGGTCTAGCCAAAAACATTCAGTACTTC.

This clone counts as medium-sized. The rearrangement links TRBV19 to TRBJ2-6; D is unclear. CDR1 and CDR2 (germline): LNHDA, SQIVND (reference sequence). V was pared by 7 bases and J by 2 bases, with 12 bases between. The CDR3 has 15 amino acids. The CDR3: CASTRLSPGANVLTF. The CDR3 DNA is TGTGCCAGTACCCGTCTGAGTCCTGGGGCCAACGTCCTGACTTTC.

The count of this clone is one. CDR3 in amino acids: CASSSSERFTGELFF. The DNA for the CDR3 is TGTGCCAGCAGCTCCTCGGAGCGTTTCACCGGGGAGCTGTTTTTT. This chain joins TRBV25-1 and TRBJ2-2; D gene unclear. Germline V CDR1 and CDR2: MGHDK, SYGVNS. The germline V and J ends were trimmed by 6 bases and 4 bases, with 15 bases remaining between them. The CDR3 covers 15 residues.

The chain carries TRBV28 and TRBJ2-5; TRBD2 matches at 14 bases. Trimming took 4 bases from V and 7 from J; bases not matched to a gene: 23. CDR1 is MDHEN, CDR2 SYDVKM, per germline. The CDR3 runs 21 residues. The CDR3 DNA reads TGTGCCAGCAGTTCCCACCGGGGGGTCAGGGCTGGACTAGCGGGGGGTCGGACCCAGTACTTC. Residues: CASSSHRGVRAGLAGGRTQYF.

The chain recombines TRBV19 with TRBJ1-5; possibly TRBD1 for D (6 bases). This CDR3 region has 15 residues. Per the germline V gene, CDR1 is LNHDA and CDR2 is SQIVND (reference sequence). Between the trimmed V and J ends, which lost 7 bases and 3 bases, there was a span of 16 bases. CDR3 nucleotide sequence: TGTGCCAGTATGGCGGGGGCTAGGAACAATCAGCCCCAGCATTTT. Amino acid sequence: CASMAGARNNQPQHF.

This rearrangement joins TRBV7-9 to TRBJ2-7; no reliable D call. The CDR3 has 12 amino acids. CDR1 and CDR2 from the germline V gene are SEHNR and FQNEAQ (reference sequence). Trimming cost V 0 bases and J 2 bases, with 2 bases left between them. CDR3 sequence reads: CASSLAPYEQYF. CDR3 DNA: TGTGCCAGCAGCTTAGCGCCCTACGAGCAGTACTTC. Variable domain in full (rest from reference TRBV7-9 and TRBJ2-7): DTGVSQNPRHKITKRGQNVTFRCDPISEHNRLYWYRQTLGQGPEFLTYFQNEAQLEKSRLLSDRFSAERPKGSFSTLEIQRTEQGDSAMYLCASSLAPYEQYFGPGTRLTVT.

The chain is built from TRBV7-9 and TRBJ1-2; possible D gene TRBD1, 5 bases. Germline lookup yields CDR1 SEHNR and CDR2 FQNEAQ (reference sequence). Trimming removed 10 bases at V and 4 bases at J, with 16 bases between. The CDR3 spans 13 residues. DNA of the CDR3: TGTGCCACCCATCGGGGCGGCCTCTATGGCTACACCTTC. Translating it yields CATHRGGLYGYTF.

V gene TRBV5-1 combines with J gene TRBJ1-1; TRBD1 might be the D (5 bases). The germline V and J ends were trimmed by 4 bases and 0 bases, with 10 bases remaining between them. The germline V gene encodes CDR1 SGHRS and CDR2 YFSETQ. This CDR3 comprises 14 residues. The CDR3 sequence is CASSLGLMNTEAFF. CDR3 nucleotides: TGCGCCAGCAGCCTGGGACTAATGAACACTGAAGCTTTCTTT.

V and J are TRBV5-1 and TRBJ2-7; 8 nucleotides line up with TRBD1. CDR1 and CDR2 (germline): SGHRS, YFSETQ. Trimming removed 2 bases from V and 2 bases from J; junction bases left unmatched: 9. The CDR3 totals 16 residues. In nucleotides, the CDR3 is TGCGCCAGCAGCTTACTCCCGACAGGGGCTACCTACGAGCAGTACTTC. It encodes CASSLLPTGATYEQYF.

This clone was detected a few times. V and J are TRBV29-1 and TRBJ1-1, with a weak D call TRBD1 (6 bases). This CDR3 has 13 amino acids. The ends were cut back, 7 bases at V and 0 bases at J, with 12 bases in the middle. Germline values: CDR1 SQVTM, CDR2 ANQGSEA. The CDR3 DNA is TGCAGCGCCGGGGGACAATTGAACACTGAAGCTTTCTTT. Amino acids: CSAGGQLNTEAFF.

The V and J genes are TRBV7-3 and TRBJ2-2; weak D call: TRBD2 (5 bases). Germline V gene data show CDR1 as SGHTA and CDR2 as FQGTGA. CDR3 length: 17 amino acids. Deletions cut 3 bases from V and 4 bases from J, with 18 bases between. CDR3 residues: CASSLHGPTRGTGELFF. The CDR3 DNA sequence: TGTGCCAGCAGCTTGCACGGACCGACCCGGGGCACCGGGGAGCTGTTTTTT.

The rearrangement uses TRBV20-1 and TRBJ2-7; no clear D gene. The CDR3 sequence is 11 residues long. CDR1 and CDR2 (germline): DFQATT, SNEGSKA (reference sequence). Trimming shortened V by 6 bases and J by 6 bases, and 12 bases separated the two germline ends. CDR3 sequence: CSATWKGEQYF. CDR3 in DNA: TGCAGTGCAACTTGGAAGGGCGAGCAGTACTTC.

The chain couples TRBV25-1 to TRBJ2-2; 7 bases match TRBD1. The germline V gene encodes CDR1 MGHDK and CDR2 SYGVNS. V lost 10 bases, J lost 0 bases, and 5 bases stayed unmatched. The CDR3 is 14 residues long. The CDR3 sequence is CAIQTGPNTGELFF. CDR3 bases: TGTGCCATACAGACAGGGCCGAACACCGGGGAGCTGTTTTTT.

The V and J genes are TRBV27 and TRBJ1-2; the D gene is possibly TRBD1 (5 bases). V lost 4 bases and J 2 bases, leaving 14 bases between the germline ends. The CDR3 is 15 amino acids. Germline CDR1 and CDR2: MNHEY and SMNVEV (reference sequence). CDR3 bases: TGTGCCAGCAGTTCCCGGGGGGACGGAAACTATGGCTACACCTTC. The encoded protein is CASSSRGDGNYGYTF.

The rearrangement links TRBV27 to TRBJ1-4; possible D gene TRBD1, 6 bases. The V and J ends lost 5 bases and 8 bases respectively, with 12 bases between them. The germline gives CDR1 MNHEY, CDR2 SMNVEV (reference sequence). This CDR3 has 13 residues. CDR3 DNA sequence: TGTGCCAGCAGTGATAGTGGGGGCGAAAAACTGTTTTTT. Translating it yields CASSDSGGEKLFF.

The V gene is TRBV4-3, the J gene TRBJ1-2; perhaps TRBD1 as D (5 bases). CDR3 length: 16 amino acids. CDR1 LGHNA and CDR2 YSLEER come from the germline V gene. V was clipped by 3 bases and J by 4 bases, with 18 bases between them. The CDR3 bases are TGCGCCAGCAGCCACGGAGCCGGGACGGCTATCTATGGCTACACCTTC. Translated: CASSHGAGTAIYGYTF.

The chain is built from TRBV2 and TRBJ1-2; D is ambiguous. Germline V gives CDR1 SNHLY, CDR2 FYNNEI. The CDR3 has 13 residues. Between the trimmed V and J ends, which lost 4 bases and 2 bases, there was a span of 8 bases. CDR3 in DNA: TGTGCCAGCAGTGTGGGCCAGAACTATGGCTACACCTTC. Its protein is CASSVGQNYGYTF. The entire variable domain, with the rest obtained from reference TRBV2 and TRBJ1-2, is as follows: EPEVTQTPSHQVTQMGQEVILRCVPISNHLYFYWYRQILGQKVEFLVSFYNNEISEKSEIFDDQFSVERPDGSNFTLKIRSTKLEDSAMYFCASSVGQNYGYTFGSGTRLTVV.

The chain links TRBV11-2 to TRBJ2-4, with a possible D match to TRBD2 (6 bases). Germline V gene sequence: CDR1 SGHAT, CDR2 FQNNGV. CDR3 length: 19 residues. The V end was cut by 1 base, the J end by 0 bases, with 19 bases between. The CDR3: CASSLGYRGSGSAKNIQYF. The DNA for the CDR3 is TGTGCCAGCAGCTTAGGGTATCGGGGTAGCGGTTCAGCCAAAAACATTCAGTACTTC. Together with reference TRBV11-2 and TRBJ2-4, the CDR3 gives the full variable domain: EAGVAQSPRYKIIEKRQSVAFWCNPISGHATLYWYQQILGQGPKLLIQFQNNGVVDDSQLPKDRFSAERLKGVDSTLKIQPAKLEDSAVYLCASSLGYRGSGSAKNIQYFGAGTRLSVL.

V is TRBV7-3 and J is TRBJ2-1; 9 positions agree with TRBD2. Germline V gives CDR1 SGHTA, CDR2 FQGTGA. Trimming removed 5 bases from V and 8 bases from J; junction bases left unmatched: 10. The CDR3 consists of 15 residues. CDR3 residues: CASSLTGLAVDEQFF. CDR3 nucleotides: TGTGCCAGCAGCCTCACGGGACTAGCAGTCGATGAGCAGTTCTTC.

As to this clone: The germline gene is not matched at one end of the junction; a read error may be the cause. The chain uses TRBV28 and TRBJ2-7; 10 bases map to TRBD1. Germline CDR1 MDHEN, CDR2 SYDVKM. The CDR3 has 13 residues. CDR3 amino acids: CASSLPRQGAWHF. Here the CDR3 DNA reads TGTGCCAGCAGTTTACCTAGACAGGGGGCTTGGCACTTC.

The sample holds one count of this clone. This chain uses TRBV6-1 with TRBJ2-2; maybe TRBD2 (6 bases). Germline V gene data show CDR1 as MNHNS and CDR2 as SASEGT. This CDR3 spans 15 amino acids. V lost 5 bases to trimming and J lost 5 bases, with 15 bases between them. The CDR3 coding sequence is TGTGCCAGCAGTAGGGCAGGAGGGAGGACCGGGGAGCTGTTTTTT. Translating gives CASSRAGGRTGELFF.

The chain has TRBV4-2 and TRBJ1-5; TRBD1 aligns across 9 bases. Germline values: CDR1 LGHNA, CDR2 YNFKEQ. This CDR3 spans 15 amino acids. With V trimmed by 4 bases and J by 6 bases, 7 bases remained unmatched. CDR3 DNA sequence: TGTGCCAGCAGCCCGGGACAGGGATTTGGTCAGCCCCAGCATTTT. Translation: CASSPGQGFGQPQHF.

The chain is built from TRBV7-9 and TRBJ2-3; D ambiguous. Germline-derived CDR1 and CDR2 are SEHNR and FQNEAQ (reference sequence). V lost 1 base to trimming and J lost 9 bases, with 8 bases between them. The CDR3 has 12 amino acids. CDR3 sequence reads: CASSLEEATQYF. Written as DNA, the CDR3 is TGTGCCAGCAGCTTAGAGGAAGCAACGCAGTATTTT.

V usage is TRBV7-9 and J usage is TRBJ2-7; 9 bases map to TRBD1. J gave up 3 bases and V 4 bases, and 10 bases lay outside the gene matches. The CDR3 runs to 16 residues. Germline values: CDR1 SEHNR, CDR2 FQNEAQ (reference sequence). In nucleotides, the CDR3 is TGTGCCAGCAGCTCCACTGGTGCGGGACAGGGCTACGAGCAGTACTTC. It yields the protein CASSSTGAGQGYEQYF.

CDR3: CASSKGNRAYNEQFF. For the CDR3, the DNA is TGTGCCAGCAGCAAAGGGAATCGCGCGTACAATGAGCAGTTCTTC. This chain joins TRBV5-4 and TRBJ2-1; no reliable D call. The V gene lost 4 bases and the J gene lost 4 bases, with 15 bases spanning the gap. The length of the CDR3 is 15 residues. Germline loops: CDR1 SGHNT, CDR2 YYREEE (reference sequence).